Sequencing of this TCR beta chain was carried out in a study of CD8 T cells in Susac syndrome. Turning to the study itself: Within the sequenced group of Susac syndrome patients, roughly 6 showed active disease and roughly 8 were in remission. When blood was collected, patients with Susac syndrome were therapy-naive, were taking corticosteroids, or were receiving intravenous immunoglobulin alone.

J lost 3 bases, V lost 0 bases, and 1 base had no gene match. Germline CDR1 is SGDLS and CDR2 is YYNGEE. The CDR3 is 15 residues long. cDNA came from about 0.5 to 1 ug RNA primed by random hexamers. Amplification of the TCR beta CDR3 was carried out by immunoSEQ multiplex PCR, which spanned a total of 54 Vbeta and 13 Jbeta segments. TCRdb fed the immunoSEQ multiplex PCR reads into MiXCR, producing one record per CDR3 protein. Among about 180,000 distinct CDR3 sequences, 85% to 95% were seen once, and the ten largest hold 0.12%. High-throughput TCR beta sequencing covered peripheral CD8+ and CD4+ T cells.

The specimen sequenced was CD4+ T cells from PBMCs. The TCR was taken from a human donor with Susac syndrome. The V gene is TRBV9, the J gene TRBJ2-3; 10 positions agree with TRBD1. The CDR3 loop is CASSVGQGATDTQYF. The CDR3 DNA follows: TGTGCCAGCAGCGTAGGACAGGGGGCTACAGATACGCAGTATTTT.